The present entry profiles one TCR beta chain with its context. Its matching antigen is unknown. CDR3 length equals 15 residues. The germline V gene encodes CDR1 DFQATT and CDR2 SNEGSKA (reference sequence). The V and J ends lost 2 bases and 8 bases, in that order; junction bases with no gene match: 9. This sample was taken from a study of post-analysis software for immune sequencing data. The study's findings and limits: Patients carried roughly 5 TRBV segments more frequently than controls did, and TRBV5-6, TRBV5-1 and TRBV20-1 were among them.

Unique molecular identifiers were carried by the TCR beta cDNA libraries. TCRdb redid the calling of the PCR reads with MiXCR, one entry per CDR3 protein. The repertoire holds hundreds of thousands of distinct CDR3 sequences, with 59% as singletons. The chain has TRBV20-1 and TRBJ2-1; 10 bases are a match to TRBD2. This TCR derives from a girl aged 2-10 years with multiple sclerosis. The specimen sequenced was blood. The CDR3 DNA reads TGCAGTGCTAGAAAAGCGGGGGGGATGTTCGATGAGCAGTTCTTC. It is translated as CSARKAGGMFDEQFF.